This TCR beta chain is drawn from a study of identical twins. General observations from the study: There were fewer insertions in abundant cord blood beta clonotypes, but memory repertoires showed no such pattern. Cross-sectional statistics underpinned the conclusions; the same donors were not followed.

MiXCR was run by TCRdb on the 5' RACE reads, yielding one entry per CDR3 protein. The sample lists a few hundred thousand distinct CDR3 sequences; 10% to 15% were seen once. V was pared by 6 bases and J by 12 bases, with 16 bases between. This CDR3 is built from 12 residues. CDR1 is SGHAT and CDR2 is FQDESV in the germline V gene (reference sequence). There are a few counts of this clonotype. Its target is not known. These data also formed part of another study, on yellow fever vaccine responses in identical twins.

J is TRBJ2-3 and V is TRBV11-1; a weak D match, TRBD2 (6 bases). Sequencing was carried out using CD8+ T cells sorted from blood. This sequence was found in a young woman in good health. The CDR3 protein is CASSSGDWPQYF. CDR3 DNA: TGTGCCAGCAGTTCTGGGGACTGGCCCCAGTATTTT.